Following are 18 T cell receptor beta chains from one sample sequenced in a study of blood T cell repertoires in COVID-19. Here immunoSEQ multiplex PCR was the method, and the copy in TCRdb shows in-frame clones only, minus some. The table includes over 30,000 clones, less than 95% detected once. Specimen: peripheral blood. These TCRs come from a man in his sixties or seventies with active or convalescent COVID-19.

V is TRBV7-2 and J is TRBJ2-7, with D perhaps TRBD1 (6 bases). V was pared by 1 base and J by 4 bases, with 17 bases between. Germline CDR1 SGHTA, CDR2 FQGNSA. CDR3 length: 16 residues. In DNA, the CDR3 is TGTGCCAGCAGCTTAGTTGGACAGCCTGCCTGGTACGAGCAGTACTTC. It yields the protein CASSLVGQPAWYEQYF.

The chain carries TRBV27 and TRBJ1-5; unclear D gene. V dropped 4 bases and J dropped 5 bases, with 9 bases sitting between them. Germline loops: CDR1 MNHEY, CDR2 SMNVEV (reference sequence). The CDR3 spans 13 residues. CDR3 nucleotides: TGTGCCAGCAGTTACCGGGGAGATCAGCCCCAGCATTTT. This codes for CASSYRGDQPQHF.

V is TRBV28 and J is TRBJ1-1; TRBD1 is a possible D gene (5 bases). The CDR3 runs to 16 residues. V was pared by 4 bases and J by 11 bases, with 26 bases between. Germline CDR1 reads MDHEN; CDR2 reads SYDVKM. The CDR3 reads CASSSVMPGVRRWAFF. The CDR3 nucleotides are TGTGCCAGCAGTTCTGTGATGCCGGGGGTCAGAAGGTGGGCTTTCTTT. Full variable domain (missing parts from reference TRBV28 and TRBJ1-1): DVKVTQSSRYLVKRTGEKVFLECVQDMDHENMFWYRQDPGLGLRLIYFSYDVKMKEKGDIPEGYSVSREKKERFSLILESASTNQTSMYLCASSSVMPGVRRWAFFGQGTRLTVV.

The rearrangement uses TRBV28 and TRBJ1-2; D not resolved. Trimming stripped 2 bases from V and 2 bases from J, with 6 bases between. Per the germline V gene, CDR1 is MDHEN and CDR2 is SYDVKM. The CDR3 has 13 amino acids. CDR3 protein: CASSLTVNYGYTF. The CDR3 DNA reads as TGTGCCAGCAGTTTAACAGTCAACTATGGCTACACCTTC.

DNA of the CDR3: TGTGCCAGCTCACCCTCCGGAGGGGAGGATACGCAGTATTTT. Protein sequence: CASSPSGGEDTQYF. The chain employs TRBV18 and TRBJ2-3; maybe TRBD2 (6 bases). V was clipped by 3 bases and J by 6 bases, with 13 bases between them. CDR1 KGHSH and CDR2 LQKENI come from the germline V gene. The CDR3 spans 14 residues. Complete variable domain (other parts from reference TRBV18 and TRBJ2-3): NAGVMQNPRHLVRRRGQEARLRCSPMKGHSHVYWYRQLPEEGLKFMVYLQKENIIDESGMPKERFSAEFPKEGPSILRIQQVVRGDSAAYFCASSPSGGEDTQYFGPGTRLTVL.

This rearrangement joins TRBV19 to TRBJ2-7; tentative D call: TRBD2 (6 bases). With 5 bases removed from V and 10 bases from J, the gap between germline ends came to 15 bases. The germline gives CDR1 LNHDA, CDR2 SQIVND (reference sequence). The CDR3 is made up of 12 amino acids. The CDR3 nucleotides are TGTGCCAGTAGTCCCGGGACTCCTAACCAGTACTTC. Its translation: CASSPGTPNQYF.

The chain recombines TRBV11-2 with TRBJ2-1; D might be TRBD2 (7 bases). The germline CDR1 and CDR2 sequences are SGHAT and FQNNGV. This CDR3 has 12 amino acids. V gave up 8 bases and J gave up 7 bases, with 12 bases separating them. The CDR3 DNA reads as TGTGCCAGCTTGGGGGGGCTAAATGAGCAGTTCTTC. Protein product: CASLGGLNEQFF.

The gene calls are TRBV5-1 and TRBJ2-1; D might be TRBD1 (5 bases). CDR3 length: 17 amino acids. Germline V gene data show CDR1 as SGHRS and CDR2 as YFSETQ. V lost 0 bases and J lost 0, with 13 bases in between. The CDR3 here is CASSLDLGARSYNEQFF. The DNA for the CDR3 is TGCGCCAGCAGCTTGGACTTAGGGGCCCGCTCCTACAATGAGCAGTTCTTC.

J is TRBJ2-7 and V is TRBV28; perhaps TRBD2 as D (5 bases). Per the germline V gene, CDR1 is MDHEN and CDR2 is SYDVKM. The CDR3 spans 15 residues. V lost 5 bases and J 3 bases, leaving 17 bases between the germline ends. CDR3 loop: CASSARLNPDYEQYF. DNA for the CDR3: TGTGCCAGCAGTGCCCGACTAAACCCCGACTACGAGCAGTACTTC.

This chain connects TRBV5-1 to TRBJ1-1; maybe TRBD1 (6 bases). The CDR3 extends over 15 amino acids. The V end lost 4 bases, the J end lost 4 bases, and 17 bases lay between the germline ends. CDR1 is SGHRS and CDR2 is YFSETQ in the germline V gene. The CDR3 reads CASSPGHPKSTEAFF. For the CDR3, the DNA is TGCGCCAGCAGCCCGGGACACCCAAAGAGCACTGAAGCTTTCTTT.

The CDR3 bases are TGTGCCAGCTCACCACCGGGACACGGTGAGGAAAAACTGTTTTTT. Its protein is CASSPPGHGEEKLFF. V usage is TRBV18 and J usage is TRBJ1-4, with D possibly TRBD1 on 6 matching bases. V was shortened by 0 bases and J by 8 bases, with 13 bases between the two germline ends. Germline CDR1 and CDR2: KGHSH and LQKENI. The CDR3 has 15 amino acids.

This chain uses TRBV7-3 with TRBJ1-6; 10 nucleotides agree with TRBD1. With V trimmed by 5 bases and J by 0 bases, 16 bases remained unmatched. The germline V gene has CDR1 SGHTA and CDR2 FQGTGA. This CDR3 has 21 residues. The CDR3 sequence: CASSLYPPWGQGNSYNSPLHF. The CDR3 DNA reads as TGTGCCAGCAGCCTTTACCCACCCTGGGGACAGGGGAACTCCTATAATTCACCCCTCCACTTT.

V and J are TRBV19 and TRBJ2-3; 12 positions match TRBD2. The CDR3 contains 18 residues. With 5 bases clipped from V and 2 bases from J, the junction kept 11 bases outside the gene matches. The germline CDR1 and CDR2 sequences are LNHDA and SQIVND (reference sequence). The CDR3 protein is CASSQTPLAGGPTDTQYF. CDR3 in DNA: TGTGCCAGTAGTCAAACCCCACTAGCGGGGGGACCCACAGATACGCAGTATTTT.

The genes are TRBV16 and TRBJ1-5, with D possibly matching TRBD1 (5 bases). The CDR3 runs 18 residues. Trimming took 0 bases from V and 0 from J, leaving 15 bases between them. Germline CDR1 and CDR2: KGHSY and FQNENV. The CDR3 spells CASSQSGRAYYSNQPQHF. DNA of the CDR3: TGTGCCAGCAGCCAATCAGGCAGGGCCTATTATAGCAATCAGCCCCAGCATTTT.

The chain couples TRBV5-1 to TRBJ2-2; TRBD1 agrees at 7 bases. Germline V gene sequence: CDR1 SGHRS, CDR2 YFSETQ. Trimming cost V 4 bases and J 5 bases; bases outside gene matches: 11. The CDR3 totals 16 residues. CDR3 sequence reads: CASSPTGRGKTGELFF. CDR3 in DNA: TGCGCCAGCAGCCCGACAGGGCGAGGGAAAACCGGGGAGCTGTTTTTT.

The DNA for the CDR3 is TGTGCCAGCAGACCTCCGGGACAGGGCCTCTATGGCTACACCTTC. It codes for CASRPPGQGLYGYTF. The V gene is TRBV7-9, the J gene TRBJ1-2, with 9 nucleotides matching TRBD1. CDR3 size: 15 residues. Germline loops: CDR1 SEHNR, CDR2 FQNEAQ (reference sequence). The V and J ends lost 6 bases and 4 bases, in that order; junction bases with no gene match: 9. Using reference TRBV7-9 and TRBJ1-2 for the parts outside the CDR3, the full variable domain is DTGVSQNPRHKITKRGQNVTFRCDPISEHNRLYWYRQTLGQGPEFLTYFQNEAQLEKSRLLSDRFSAERPKGSFSTLEIQRTEQGDSAMYLCASRPPGQGLYGYTFGSGTRLTVV.

The chain links TRBV29-1 to TRBJ1-2; 8 bases line up with TRBD1. Germline lookup yields CDR1 SQVTM and CDR2 ANQGSEA. The CDR3 is 12 amino acids. The J segment lost 4 bases and the V segment lost 8 bases, leaving 6 bases of the junction unmatched. CDR3 bases: TGCAGCACCCGGACAGGGAGCTATGGCTACACCTTC. Its protein is CSTRTGSYGYTF. Based on the CDR3 plus reference TRBV29-1 and TRBJ1-2, the full variable domain is SAVISQKPSRDICQRGTSLTIQCQVDSQVTMMFWYRQQPGQSLTLIATANQGSEATYESGFVIDKFPISRPNLTFSTLTVSNMSPEDSSIYLCSTRTGSYGYTFGSGTRLTVV.

The chain links TRBV7-9 to TRBJ1-2, with 7 bases identical to TRBD1. V was pared by 4 bases and J by 8 bases, with 7 bases of the junction left unmatched. CDR1 is SEHNR and CDR2 is FQNEAQ in the germline V gene (reference sequence). The CDR3 extends over 13 amino acids. The CDR3 here is CASSSQGNSGYTF. The CDR3 DNA follows: TGTGCCAGCAGCTCACAGGGGAATAGCGGCTACACCTTC.